The sequence of this TCR beta chain was determined in a study of shared clonotypes between healthy human individuals. Original methodology: From ImmunoSEQ came sequences covering only the junction and carrying no quality scores, so filtering differed. The table came from immunoSEQ multiplex PCR; TCRdb's copy has only in-frame clones and leaves some out. Clone size and the V and J calls come from that table; the DNA yielded D and trimming. The repertoire has some 2,000,000 clones, nearly 97% of them found once; the top ten carry around 0.13%. The germline V gene has CDR1 SGHTA and CDR2 FQGNSA. J gave up 5 bases and V 2 bases, and 3 bases lay outside the gene matches. There are 14 residues in the CDR3. Study findings and constraints: Among non-shared clonotypes, generation probabilities were lower than among those shared by all four donors. Among donors, the sharing of clonotypes was expected to be influenced by sequencing depth.

To note about this clone: Its antigen is unidentified.

The specimen was naive CD4+ T cells sorted from blood. Specified subset: CD45RA+ positively selected. The rearrangement uses TRBV7-2 and TRBJ1-2, with 9 positions matching TRBD1. The source is a man aged 18 to 30 in good health. The CDR3 spells CASSLFDRGYGYTF. The CDR3 DNA reads TGTGCCAGCAGCTTATTTGACAGGGGGTATGGCTACACCTTC.